One and the same sample provided the 7 T cell receptor beta chains below, sequenced in a study of blood T cells in healthy people across ages (dated by TCRdb to about 2015). The library was built by means of 5' RACE. Sequencer: Illumina HiSeq 2500. The second PCR ran for roughly 6 to 11 cycles and used a J-beta primer mix along with a sample-barcoded 5' primer. TCRdb reanalyzed the raw reads on its own, using fastp at Q25 for trimming and MiXCR for clone calling, and kept in-frame beta chains. CDR3 protein duplicates are merged, each entry listing the most common genes and DNA. The sample contains around 520,000 distinct CDR3 sequences, roughly a quarter of them found a single time. The ten largest account for approximately 3.3% of the sample. The sample also formed part of further work on T cells of mothers and their children.

Sequenced sample: blood. Source of these receptors: a boy aged 2 to 9 in good health.

Comments on this clonotype: One end of the junction does not line up with germline, which may come from a read error. The rearrangement uses TRBV10-2 and TRBJ2-4; a weak D match, TRBD2 (6 bases). CDR1 is WSHSY, CDR2 SAAADI, per germline. The CDR3 loop spans 12 amino acids. As DNA, the CDR3 is TGCGCCAGCAGTGAGGCGGGGTGGGACCGTTCCTTC. Translation gives CASSEAGWDRSF.

CDR3: CASGLPGSYEQYF. The CDR3 DNA reads TGTGCCAGTGGTTTACCAGGGTCCTACGAGCAGTACTTC. V gene TRBV19 combines with J gene TRBJ2-7; D is perhaps TRBD1 (5 bases). This CDR3 has 13 amino acids. V dropped 8 bases and J dropped 1 base, with 12 bases sitting between them. CDR1 LNHDA and CDR2 SQIVND come from the germline V gene (reference sequence).

There are many counts of this clonotype. The chain couples TRBV20-1 to TRBJ1-3; 7 bases are a match to TRBD1. Germline trimming cut 5 bases from V and 3 bases from J; bases unmatched to any gene: 4. This CDR3 is 13 amino acids long. CDR1 and CDR2 from the germline V gene are DFQATT and SNEGSKA (reference sequence). This chain's CDR3 is CSASGQLGNTIYF. The CDR3 nucleotides read TGCAGTGCTTCGGGACAGCTTGGAAACACCATATATTTT.

This clonotype has more than one count but fewer than ten. The rearrangement links TRBV12-3 or TRBV12-4 to TRBJ1-2; no firm D call. CDR3 length: 14 residues. Trimming shortened V by 1 base and J by 4 bases, and 10 bases separated the two germline ends. The CDR3 nucleotides read TGTGCCAGCAGTTTAGGTCGGGTAACCTATGGCTACACCTTC. The encoded protein is CASSLGRVTYGYTF.

J is TRBJ1-2 and V is TRBV12-3 or TRBV12-4; perhaps TRBD1 as D (5 bases). V lost 3 bases, J lost 2 bases, and 16 bases lay in between. The CDR3 is 16 residues long. As DNA, the CDR3 is TGTGCCAGCAGTTTTTCCGGGACGCACCTAAACTATGGCTACACCTTC. This codes for CASSFSGTHLNYGYTF.

This clonotype appeared a few times. This rearrangement joins TRBV24-1 to TRBJ2-5; TRBD2 is a possible D gene (6 bases). The assigned J gene may be wrong: the sequence end matches TRBJ2-1 better. This CDR3 is 15 amino acids long. Germline CDR1 KGHDR, CDR2 SFDVKD. CDR3 amino acids: CATSDPSSSGDEQFF. The CDR3 DNA is TGTGCCACCAGTGACCCTTCCTCTTCGGGGGATGAGCAGTTCTTC.

V gene TRBV25-1 combines with J gene TRBJ2-7; 9 bases line up with TRBD1. The CDR3 loop spans 14 amino acids. J lost 5 bases, V lost 3 bases, and 5 bases had no gene match. Germline loops: CDR1 MGHDK, CDR2 SYGVNS. Here the CDR3 reads CASSDRQGGDEQYF. In DNA, the CDR3 is TGTGCCAGCAGTGACCGACAGGGGGGTGACGAGCAGTACTTC.